Listed below are T cell receptor beta chains from one sample, sequenced in a study of CD8 T cells in Susac syndrome. TCRdb fed the immunoSEQ multiplex PCR reads into MiXCR, producing one record per CDR3 protein. The data show fewer than 300,000 distinct CDR3 sequences, 70% to 90% seen once. The sequenced sample was CD8+ T cells from PBMCs. The receptors stem from a human donor with multiple sclerosis. Both conserved end residues are part of each CDR3. D genes are given only for firm matches. Clone size is not always given. Where it is, it says once, few, many or a class for expanded clones.

d_gene	v_gene	j_gene	abundance	CDR3nt	CDR3aa
.	TRBV7-9	TRBJ2-3	.	TGTGCCAGCAGCCCCCCAGGGGTCAGCACAGATACGCAGTATTTT	CASSPPGVSTDTQYF
.	TRBV9	TRBJ1-1	.	TGTGCCAGCAGCGTAGGCCCCAGGGGCAGCACTGAAGCTTTCTTT	CASSVGPRGSTEAFF
.	TRBV7-9	TRBJ2-7	.	TGTGCCAGCAGCTCCCTAGTGTCCACAGATCGATACGAGCAGTACTTC	CASSSLVSTDRYEQYF
TRBD2	TRBV7-6	TRBJ2-1	.	TGTGCCAGCAGCTTAGAGACTAGCAGCTACAATGAGCAGTTCTTC	CASSLETSSYNEQFF
.	TRBV14	TRBJ2-3	.	TGTGCCAGCAGCCAAGGGGTGATACTAGCACGAGATACGCAGTATTTT	CASSQGVILARDTQYF
TRBD1	TRBV5-1	TRBJ1-1	.	TGCGCCAGTCTTATCCGGACAGGGGAATATACTGAAGCTTTCTTT	CASLIRTGEYTEAFF
.	TRBV27	TRBJ2-3	.	TGTGCCAGCAGTTTATCTTCTGATACGCAGTATTTT	CASSLSSDTQYF
.	TRBV10-3	TRBJ2-5	once	TGTGCCATCAGCTCAAGGGACGGGGAAGAGACCCAGTACTTC	CAISSRDGEETQYF
.	TRBV27	TRBJ1-1	.	TGTGCCAGCAGTTTATACCCGGGGAACACTGAAGCTTTCTTT	CASSLYPGNTEAFF
TRBD1	TRBV13	TRBJ2-5	.	TGTGCCAGCAGTTCCGGGACAGGGCACCAAGAGACCCAGTACTTC	CASSSGTGHQETQYF
TRBD2	TRBV3-1	TRBJ2-7	.	TGTGCCAGCAGCCAAGATCCGGGACTAGCGAGGGAGCAGTACTTC	CASSQDPGLAREQYF
TRBD2	TRBV29-1	TRBJ2-5	.	TGCAGCGTTGAAATAAAGACTAGCGGGAGGTGGCTAGAGACCCAGTACTTC	CSVEIKTSGRWLETQYF
.	TRBV5-1	TRBJ2-1	few	TGCGCCAGCAGCGCCCTTGGGGAGCGCTCCTACAATGAGCAGTTCTTC	CASSALGERSYNEQFF
TRBD1	TRBV10-3	TRBJ2-7	few	TGTGCCATCAGCGGGGACAGGGGTTACGAGCAGTACTTC	CAISGDRGYEQYF
TRBD1	TRBV5-5	TRBJ2-7	few	TGTGCCAGCAGCCCGCGACAGGGCGGAGACTACGAGCAGTACTTC	CASSPRQGGDYEQYF
.	TRBV20-1	TRBJ2-3	.	TGCAGTGCGCTAGTCATAACCGACTTCTCAATCACAGATACGCAGTATTTT	CSALVITDFSITDTQYF
TRBD2	TRBV29-1	TRBJ2-2	.	TGCAGCGTTGAAGGGACTAGCGGGAACACCGGGGAGCTTTTTTTT	CSVEGTSGNTGELFF
.	TRBV7-9	TRBJ1-2	.	TGTGCCACCTACAGCGGCTATGGCTACACCTTC	CATYSGYGYTF
TRBD2	TRBV5-1	TRBJ2-7	.	TGCGCCAGCAGCTTAACACAGCGGGAGCCCTCCTACGAGCAGTACTTC	CASSLTQREPSYEQYF
TRBD1	TRBV20-1	TRBJ1-1	.	TGCAGTGCTCACAGGGGGCGCCAAGCTTTCTTT	CSAHRGRQAFF
TRBD1	TRBV7-6	TRBJ2-7	.	TGTGCCAGCAGCTTAGGGGGACAGATCTACGAGCAGTACTTC	CASSLGGQIYEQYF
TRBD2	TRBV12-3/TRBV12-4	TRBJ2-7	.	TGTGCCAGCAGTTTTTGGACTAGCGGGAACGAGCAGTACTTC	CASSFWTSGNEQYF
.	TRBV2	TRBJ2-7	.	TGTGCCAGCAGCACCTCGAACAGAACGACTTCCTACGAGCAGTACTTC	CASSTSNRTTSYEQYF
TRBD2	TRBV7-9	TRBJ2-5	few	TGTGCCAGCAGCCCCGAAGGGCGGGAGGGAACGGAGACCCAGTACTTC	CASSPEGREGTETQYF
TRBD1	TRBV14	TRBJ2-5	once	TGTGCCAGCAGCCCTCTTGGGACAGGGGAGACCCAGTACTTC	CASSPLGTGETQYF
.	TRBV9	TRBJ2-7	.	TGTGCCAGCAGCGGCCGGGACGGACCCTACGAGCAGTACTTC	CASSGRDGPYEQYF
.	TRBV2	TRBJ2-1	.	TGTGCCAGCCCGACCCGGGACAAACAGTTCTTC	CASPTRDKQFF
TRBD2	TRBV19	TRBJ2-7	.	TGTGCCAGTAGTAGTCACCTAGCGGGAGATTCCTACGAGCAGTACTTC	CASSSHLAGDSYEQYF
.	TRBV29-1	TRBJ2-1	few	TGCAGCGTTGAAGGCGGGACCTACAATGAGCAGTTCTTC	CSVEGGTYNEQFF
TRBD1	TRBV5-1	TRBJ1-1	.	TGCGCCAGCAGACCCGGACAGGGCCTGAACACTGAAGCTTTCTTT	CASRPGQGLNTEAFF
.	TRBV30	TRBJ1-5	.	TGTGCCTGGAGTTATGGTGGCAGTCAGCCCCAGCATTTT	CAWSYGGSQPQHF
.	TRBV9	TRBJ2-1	.	TGTGCCAGCAGCGGGGGGCGCGGGTACAATGAGCAGTTCTTC	CASSGGRGYNEQFF
.	TRBV5-4	TRBJ2-1	.	TGTGCCAGCAGCTGGGGTAACAATGAGCAGTTCTTC	CASSWGNNEQFF
.	TRBV20-1	TRBJ2-7	.	TGCAGTGCTAGAGATCTGGGCGGGACACACACCTACGAGCAGTACTTC	CSARDLGGTHTYEQYF
TRBD2	TRBV3-1	TRBJ2-1	.	TGTGCCAGCCATGACCCTAGCGGGAGCTACAATGAGCAGTTCTTC	CASHDPSGSYNEQFF
.	TRBV10-3	TRBJ2-1	.	TGTGCCATCTATAGGAGCTCCTACAATGAGCAGTTCTTC	CAIYRSSYNEQFF
TRBD2	TRBV5-1	TRBJ2-1	.	TGCGCCAGCAGCCCGTGGACTAGCGGGACCCAACCCTACAATGAGCAGTTCTTC	CASSPWTSGTQPYNEQFF
.	TRBV12-5	TRBJ2-5	.	TGTGCTAGTGGTTTGGGACGAAAAGAGACCCAGTACTTC	CASGLGRKETQYF
.	TRBV15	TRBJ1-4	.	TGTGCCACCAGCGCCAACTTGGCAACTAATGAAAAACTGTTTTTT	CATSANLATNEKLFF
.	TRBV4-2	TRBJ2-3	few	TGTGCCAGCAGCCCGGGACCAACAACGCAGTATTTT	CASSPGPTTQYF
.	TRBV5-6	TRBJ1-1	once	TGTGCCAGCAGCTTTGGAAGACAGAACACTGAAGCTTTCTTT	CASSFGRQNTEAFF
.	TRBV18	TRBJ1-5	once	TGTGCCAGCTCACCAGAGGCCAGGGAGCAGCCCCAGCATTTT	CASSPEAREQPQHF
TRBD1	TRBV29-1	TRBJ2-7	.	TGCAGCGTTGAAATGGACAGGCCCTACGAGCAGTACTTC	CSVEMDRPYEQYF
.	TRBV4-1	TRBJ2-3	.	TGCGCCAGCAGCCCCCGCGCTTCGACAGAGGCAGATACGCAGTATTTT	CASSPRASTEADTQYF